Listed below are T cell receptor beta chains from one sample, sequenced in a study of CD4+ T cells in melanoma. Assay: immunoSEQ multiplex PCR; the TCRdb copy retains only in-frame clones and omits some. Here the sample spans 15,000 to 20,000 clones, 81% being singletons. The specimen sequenced was cells from a culture (not recorded whether cultured in vitro). The origin of the receptors is a human donor with melanoma. The conserved cysteine and the conserved F or W are not part of the CDR3 here. D genes are given only for firm matches. Not all rows give a size; the values are once, few, many and, for expanded clones, a class.

>TRBV6-5|TRBJ1-4|-|TRBD1
ASRRGQFNEKLF
>TRBV7-9|TRBJ1-2|-|-
ASNTGLLNYGYT
>TRBV15|TRBJ1-1|once|-
ATLRQRGTEAF
>TRBV5-1|TRBJ1-2|-|-
ASSLGVGSVNYGYT
>TRBV10-3|TRBJ1-3|-|-
AISELGNTIY
>TRBV14|TRBJ2-7|few|-
ASSRAGGNEQY
>TRBV27|TRBJ2-7|few|-
ATERGSEQY
>TRBV5-4|TRBJ2-7|-|TRBD1
ASSFQDRRSYEQY
>TRBV5-6|TRBJ2-2|-|TRBD2
ASSFGLVDTGELF
>TRBV4-1|TRBJ1-4|few|-
ASSPPYATNEKLF
>TRBV5-8|TRBJ2-1|-|-
ASRRMGESRQF
>TRBV6-5|TRBJ2-3|-|TRBD2
ASTHTSGGMDTQY
>TRBV5-1|TRBJ2-3|-|TRBD2
ASSRGLAGGSTDTQY
>TRBV5-6|TRBJ1-3|-|-
ASSLGRSSGNTIY
>TRBV29-1|TRBJ1-4|-|-
SVGQSNNEKLF
>TRBV20-1|TRBJ1-2|-|-
SLPEMAGYT
>TRBV5-1|TRBJ1-1|-|TRBD1
ASSPRRDSLNTEAF
>TRBV19|TRBJ2-5|-|-
ASSIDTGRGRPGGIQETQY
>TRBV5-5|TRBJ1-5|few|-
ASSYGDRRQPQH
>TRBV2|TRBJ2-6|-|-
ATTSSGANVLT
>TRBV6-6|TRBJ2-7|-|-
ASSYSTRGTYEQY
>TRBV6-5|TRBJ1-1|-|-
ASSYGRNTEAF
>TRBV4-1|TRBJ1-2|few|-
ASSQLGGQFQNYGYT
>TRBV7-8|TRBJ1-1|-|-
ASRVLAGAGTEAF